In its sample, the clone carrying this TCR beta chain was seen a few times. The antigen is not known. The germline V gene encodes CDR1 GTSNPN and CDR2 SVGIG (reference sequence). The V gene lost 2 bases and the J gene lost 8 bases, with 12 bases spanning the gap. CDR3 length equals 13 residues. The sample belongs to a study of STAT3 mutations in large granular lymphocyte leukemia. Study-wide results and limits: Every T-LGLL patient had at least one immunodominant TCRbeta clonotype.

Measured with immunoSEQ multiplex PCR; TCRdb has only the in-frame clones, and not every one. The sample has some 30,000 clones, 60% to 85% seen once; the top ten hold approximately 30%. The sample was peripheral blood mononuclear cells. The clonotype originates from a woman aged 50 to 60 with T-cell large granular lymphocyte leukemia. Some clones in this sample may be carry-over from other donors' samples. The chain joins TRBV30 to TRBJ1-4; the D gene is possibly TRBD1 (5 bases). The CDR3, as DNA: TGTGCCTGGAGTCAAGGGGTGGACGAAAAACTGTTTTTT. Translated: CAWSQGVDEKLFF.